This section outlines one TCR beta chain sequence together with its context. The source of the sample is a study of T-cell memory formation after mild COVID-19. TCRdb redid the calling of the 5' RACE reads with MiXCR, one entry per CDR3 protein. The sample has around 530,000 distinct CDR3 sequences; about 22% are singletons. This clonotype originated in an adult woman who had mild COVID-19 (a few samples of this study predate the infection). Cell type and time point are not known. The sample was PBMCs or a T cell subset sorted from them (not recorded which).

The CDR3 protein is CASSFTRTGPQETQYF. CDR3 coding DNA: TGTGCCAGCAGCTTTACCCGGACAGGACCCCAAGAGACCCAGTACTTC. The chain combines TRBV5-5 with TRBJ2-5; 7 bases agree with TRBD1. CDR3 length equals 16 residues. The germline V gene encodes CDR1 SGHKS and CDR2 YYEKEE (reference sequence). The V and J ends lost 2 bases and 1 base, in that order; junction bases with no gene match: 8.